One sample yielded the 5 T cell receptor beta chains listed below, sequenced in a study of T cell responses to AZD1222 COVID-19 vaccine. Sequencing used immunoSEQ multiplex PCR; TCRdb keeps in-frame clones, though not all of them. The sample carries 200,000 or so clones, about 90% recorded once. Material: peripheral blood, obtained on day 0 of MenACWY control vaccination. These receptors came from an adult in good health.

The genes are TRBV3-1 (or the pseudogene TRBV3-2) and TRBJ2-1; TRBD2 agrees at 12 bases. The trim removed 4 bases at V and 6 bases at J, leaving 4 bases unmatched. The CDR3 sequence is 15 residues long. Germline values: CDR1 LGHDT, CDR2 YNNKEL (reference sequence). CDR3 coding DNA: TGTGCCAGCAGCCTCCTAGCGGGAGGGGGCAATGAGCAGTTCTTC. This codes for CASSLLAGGGNEQFF.

The V and J genes are TRBV28 and TRBJ2-3, with D possibly matching TRBD1 (6 bases). This CDR3 has 15 amino acids. V was clipped by 7 bases and J by 7 bases, with 21 bases between them. Germline CDR1 MDHEN, CDR2 SYDVKM. In DNA, the CDR3 is TGTGCCAGCACCACGAGGGGGAACGTGCTACATACGCAGTATTTT. This codes for CASTTRGNVLHTQYF.

The table lists this clone with a count of one. V usage is TRBV3-1 (or the pseudogene TRBV3-2) and J usage is TRBJ2-7; TRBD1 matches at 8 bases. The germline CDR1 and CDR2 sequences are LGHDT and YNNKEL (reference sequence). J lost 2 bases, V lost 4 bases, and 4 bases had no gene match. This CDR3 region has 14 residues. CDR3 loop: CASSRQGIPYEQYF. The CDR3, as DNA: TGTGCCAGCAGCCGACAGGGGATTCCCTACGAGCAGTACTTC.

This chain links TRBV6-4 with TRBJ2-4; D is uncertain. Germline CDR1 MRHNA, CDR2 SNTAGT. V lost 2 bases and J 1 base, leaving 3 bases between the germline ends. The CDR3 extends over 13 amino acids. The CDR3 DNA reads as TGTGCCAGCAGTGACAGGGCCAAAAACATTCAGTACTTC. Protein sequence: CASSDRAKNIQYF.

The gene calls are TRBV5-6 and TRBJ1-4; TRBD1 matches at 10 bases. Germline trimming cut 4 bases from V and 8 bases from J; bases unmatched to any gene: 5. CDR3 size: 14 residues. Germline loops: CDR1 SGHDT, CDR2 YYEEEE. This CDR3 reads CASSGTGEEEKLFF. In DNA, the CDR3 is TGTGCCAGCAGCGGGACAGGGGAGGAGGAAAAACTGTTTTTT. The whole variable domain, filled in from reference TRBV5-6 and TRBJ1-4, reads DAGVTQSPTHLIKTRGQQVTLRCSPKSGHDTVSWYQQALGQGPQFIFQYYEEEERQRGNFPDRFSGHQFPNYSSELNVNALLLGDSALYLCASSGTGEEEKLFFGSGTQLSVL.